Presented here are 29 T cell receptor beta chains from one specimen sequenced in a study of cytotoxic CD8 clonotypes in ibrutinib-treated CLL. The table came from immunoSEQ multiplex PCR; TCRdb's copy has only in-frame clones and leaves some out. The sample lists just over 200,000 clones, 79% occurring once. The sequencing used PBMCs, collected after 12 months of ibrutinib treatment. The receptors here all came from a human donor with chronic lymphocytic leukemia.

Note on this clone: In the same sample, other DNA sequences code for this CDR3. CDR3 sequence: CASSLSRAYEQYF. CDR3 DNA sequence: TGTGCCAGCAGTTTATCGAGGGCCTACGAGCAGTACTTC. The rearrangement links TRBV27 to TRBJ2-7; perhaps TRBD2 as D (5 bases). This CDR3 region has 13 residues. With 0 bases removed from V and 2 bases from J, the gap between germline ends came to 5 bases. Germline V gene data show CDR1 as MNHEY and CDR2 as SMNVEV (reference sequence).

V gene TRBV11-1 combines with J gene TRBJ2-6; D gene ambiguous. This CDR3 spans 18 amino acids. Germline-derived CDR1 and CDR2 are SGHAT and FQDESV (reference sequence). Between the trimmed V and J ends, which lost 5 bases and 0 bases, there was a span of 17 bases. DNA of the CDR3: TGTGCCAGCAGCCAAGAAGGGATTTGGAGCTCTGGGGCCAACGTCCTGACTTTC. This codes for CASSQEGIWSSGANVLTF.

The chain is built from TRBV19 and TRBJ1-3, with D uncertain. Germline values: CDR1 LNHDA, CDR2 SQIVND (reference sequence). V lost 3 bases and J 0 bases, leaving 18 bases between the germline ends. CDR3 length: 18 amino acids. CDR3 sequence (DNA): TGTGCCAGTAGTATTGGACGGCCGTTGTCGATCTCTGGAAACACCATATATTTT. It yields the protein CASSIGRPLSISGNTIYF.

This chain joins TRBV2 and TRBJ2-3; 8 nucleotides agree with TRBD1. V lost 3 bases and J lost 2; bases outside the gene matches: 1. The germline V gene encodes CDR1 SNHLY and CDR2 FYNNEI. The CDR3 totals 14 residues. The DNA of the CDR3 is TGTGCCAGCAGTGAGGACAGGGCCACAGATACGCAGTATTTT. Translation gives CASSEDRATDTQYF.

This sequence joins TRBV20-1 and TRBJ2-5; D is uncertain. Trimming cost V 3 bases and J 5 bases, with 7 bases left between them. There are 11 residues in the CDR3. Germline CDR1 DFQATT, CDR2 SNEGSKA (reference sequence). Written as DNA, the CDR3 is TGCAGTGCTAGTAAGGGTGAGACCCAGTACTTC. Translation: CSASKGETQYF.

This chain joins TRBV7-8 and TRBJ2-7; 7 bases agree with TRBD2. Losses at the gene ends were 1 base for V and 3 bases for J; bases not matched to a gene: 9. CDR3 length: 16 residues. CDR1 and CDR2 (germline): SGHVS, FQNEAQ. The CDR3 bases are TGTGCCAGCAGCTTAGGGGGGTTGGCGGGAGACTACGAGCAGTACTTC. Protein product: CASSLGGLAGDYEQYF.

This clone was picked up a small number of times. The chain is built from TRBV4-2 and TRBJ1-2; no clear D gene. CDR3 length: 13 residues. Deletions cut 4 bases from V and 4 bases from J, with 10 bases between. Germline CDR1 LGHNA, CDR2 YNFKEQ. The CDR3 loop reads CASSPSASYGYTF. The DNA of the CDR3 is TGTGCCAGCAGCCCGAGCGCAAGCTATGGCTACACCTTC.

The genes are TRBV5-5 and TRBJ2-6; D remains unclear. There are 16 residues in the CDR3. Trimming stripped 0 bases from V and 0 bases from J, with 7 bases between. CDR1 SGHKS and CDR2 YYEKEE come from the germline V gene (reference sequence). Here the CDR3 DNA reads TGTGCCAGCAGCTTGGCGCAGGCCTCTGGGGCCAACGTCCTGACTTTC. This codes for CASSLAQASGANVLTF.

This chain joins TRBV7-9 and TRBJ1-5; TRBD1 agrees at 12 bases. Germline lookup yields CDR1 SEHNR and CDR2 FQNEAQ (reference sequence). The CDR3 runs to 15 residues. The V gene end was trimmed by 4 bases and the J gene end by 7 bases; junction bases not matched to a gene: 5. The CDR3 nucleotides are TGTGCCAGCAGCTCGGGACAGGGGGCCGGCCAGCCCCAGCATTTT. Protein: CASSSGQGAGQPQHF.

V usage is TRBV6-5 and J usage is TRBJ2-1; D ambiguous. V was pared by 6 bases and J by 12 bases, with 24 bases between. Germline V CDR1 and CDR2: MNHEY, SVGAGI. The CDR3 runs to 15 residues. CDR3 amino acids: CASSPVGFLRRRQFF. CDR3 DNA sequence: TGTGCCAGCAGCCCCGTGGGGTTTCTTAGAAGAAGGCAGTTCTTC.

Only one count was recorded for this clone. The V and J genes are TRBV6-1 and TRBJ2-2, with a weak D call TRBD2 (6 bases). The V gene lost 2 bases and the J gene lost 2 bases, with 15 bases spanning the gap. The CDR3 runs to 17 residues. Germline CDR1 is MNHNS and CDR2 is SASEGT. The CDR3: CASSEMGLALNTGELFF. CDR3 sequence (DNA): TGTGCCAGCAGTGAAATGGGTCTAGCGCTTAACACCGGGGAGCTGTTTTTT.

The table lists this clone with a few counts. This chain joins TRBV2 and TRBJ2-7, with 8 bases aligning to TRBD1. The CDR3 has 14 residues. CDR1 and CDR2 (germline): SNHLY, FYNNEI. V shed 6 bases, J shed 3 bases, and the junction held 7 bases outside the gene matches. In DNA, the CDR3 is TGTGCCAGCAGCGGACAGGGTATCATCTACGAGCAGTACTTC. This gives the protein CASSGQGIIYEQYF.

In DNA, the CDR3 is TGTGCCAGCAGTGAACCACACGTAGCGGGAAGCTCCTACAATGAGCAGTTCTTC. Amino acids: CASSEPHVAGSSYNEQFF. This rearrangement joins TRBV6-1 to TRBJ2-1, with 8 positions matching TRBD2. V shed 2 bases, J shed 0 bases, and the junction held 9 bases outside the gene matches. The germline V gene has CDR1 MNHNS and CDR2 SASEGT. The CDR3 is made up of 18 amino acids.

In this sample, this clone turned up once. The CDR3 is CASSSGGAPPLEQFF. The DNA for the CDR3 is TGTGCCAGCAGTTCGGGTGGGGCACCACCCCTAGAGCAGTTCTTC. J is TRBJ2-1 and V is TRBV6-5, with D tentatively TRBD1 (5 bases). Deletions cut 4 bases from V and 10 bases from J, with 20 bases between. The germline V gene has CDR1 MNHEY and CDR2 SVGAGI. The CDR3 spans 15 residues.

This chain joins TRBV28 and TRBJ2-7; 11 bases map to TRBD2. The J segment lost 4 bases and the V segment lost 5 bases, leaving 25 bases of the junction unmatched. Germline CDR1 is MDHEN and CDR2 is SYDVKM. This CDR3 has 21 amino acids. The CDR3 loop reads CASSHLPAIPFSGRAGYEQYF. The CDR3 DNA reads TGTGCCAGCAGTCACCTCCCCGCAATCCCCTTTAGCGGGAGGGCCGGGTACGAGCAGTACTTC.

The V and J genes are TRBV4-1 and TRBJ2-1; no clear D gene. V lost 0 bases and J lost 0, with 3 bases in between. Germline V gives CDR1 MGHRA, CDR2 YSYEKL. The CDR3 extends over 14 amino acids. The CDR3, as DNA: TGCGCCAGCAGCCAAGAACACTCCTACAATGAGCAGTTCTTC. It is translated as CASSQEHSYNEQFF.

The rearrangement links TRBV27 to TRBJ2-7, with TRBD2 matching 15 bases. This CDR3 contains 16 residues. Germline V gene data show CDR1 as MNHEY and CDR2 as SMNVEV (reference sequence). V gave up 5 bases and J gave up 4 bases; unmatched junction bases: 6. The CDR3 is CASSQLGTSGRYEQYF. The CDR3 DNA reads TGTGCCAGCAGTCAGCTCGGGACTAGCGGGAGGTACGAGCAGTACTTC.

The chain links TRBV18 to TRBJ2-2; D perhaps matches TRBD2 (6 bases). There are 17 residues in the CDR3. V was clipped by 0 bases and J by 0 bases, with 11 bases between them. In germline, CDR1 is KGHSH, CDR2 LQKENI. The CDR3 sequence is CASSPPYGGANTGELFF. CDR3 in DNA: TGTGCCAGCTCACCACCGTACGGAGGGGCGAACACCGGGGAGCTGTTTTTT.

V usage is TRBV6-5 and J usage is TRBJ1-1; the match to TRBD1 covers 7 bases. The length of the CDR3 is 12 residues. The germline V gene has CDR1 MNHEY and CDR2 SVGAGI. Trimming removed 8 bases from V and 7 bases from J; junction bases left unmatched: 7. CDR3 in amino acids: CASSRGDSEAFF. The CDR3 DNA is TGTGCCAGCTCCAGGGGGGACAGTGAAGCTTTCTTT.

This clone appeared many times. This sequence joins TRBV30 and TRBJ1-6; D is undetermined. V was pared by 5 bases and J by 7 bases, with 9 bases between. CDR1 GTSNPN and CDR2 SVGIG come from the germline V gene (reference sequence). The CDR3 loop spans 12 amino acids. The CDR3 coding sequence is TGTGCCTGGGAGAGGCTAAATTCACCCCTCCACTTT. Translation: CAWERLNSPLHF.

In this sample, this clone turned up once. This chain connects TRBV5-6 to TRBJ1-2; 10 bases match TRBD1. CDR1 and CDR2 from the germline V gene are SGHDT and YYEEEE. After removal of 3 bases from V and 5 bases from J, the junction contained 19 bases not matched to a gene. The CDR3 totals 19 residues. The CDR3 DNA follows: TGTGCCAGCAGCTCCCCGGTGGAGGACAGGGGGACCGTGGCGTATGGCTACACCTTC. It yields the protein CASSSPVEDRGTVAYGYTF.

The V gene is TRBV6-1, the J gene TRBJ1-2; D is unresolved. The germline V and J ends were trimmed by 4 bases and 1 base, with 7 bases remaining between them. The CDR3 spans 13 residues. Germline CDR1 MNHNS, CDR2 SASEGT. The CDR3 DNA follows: TGTGCCAGCAGTGTCGAGAATAACTATGGCTACACCTTC. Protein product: CASSVENNYGYTF.

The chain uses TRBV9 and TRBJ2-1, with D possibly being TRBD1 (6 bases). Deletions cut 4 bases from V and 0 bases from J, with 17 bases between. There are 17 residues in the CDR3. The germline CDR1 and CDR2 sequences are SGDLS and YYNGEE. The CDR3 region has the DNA TGTGCCAGCAGCATAAGTCTACAGGGAAGCTCCTACAATGAGCAGTTCTTC. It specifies CASSISLQGSSYNEQFF.

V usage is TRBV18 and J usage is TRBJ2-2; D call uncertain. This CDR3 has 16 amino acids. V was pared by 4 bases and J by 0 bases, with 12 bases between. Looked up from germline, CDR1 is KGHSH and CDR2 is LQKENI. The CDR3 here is CASSLPAPTNTGELFF. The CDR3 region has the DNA TGTGCCAGCTCACTCCCCGCCCCTACGAACACCGGGGAGCTGTTTTTT.

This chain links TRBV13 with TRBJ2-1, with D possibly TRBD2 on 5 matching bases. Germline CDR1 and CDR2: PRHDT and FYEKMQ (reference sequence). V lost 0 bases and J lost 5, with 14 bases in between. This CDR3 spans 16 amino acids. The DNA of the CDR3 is TGTGCCAGCAGCTTAGGGGGAATGAGCGGAGACAATGAGCAGTTCTTC. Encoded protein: CASSLGGMSGDNEQFF.

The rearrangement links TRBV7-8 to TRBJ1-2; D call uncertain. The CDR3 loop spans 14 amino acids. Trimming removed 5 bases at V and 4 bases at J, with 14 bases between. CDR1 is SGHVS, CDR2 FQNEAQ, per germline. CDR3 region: CASSPARGSYGYTF. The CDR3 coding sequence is TGTGCCAGCAGCCCCGCCCGGGGTTCCTATGGCTACACCTTC.

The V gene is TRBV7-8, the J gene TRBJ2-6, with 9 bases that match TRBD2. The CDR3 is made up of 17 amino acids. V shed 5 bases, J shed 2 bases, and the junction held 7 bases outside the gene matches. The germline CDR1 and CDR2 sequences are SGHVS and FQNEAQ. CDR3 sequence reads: CASSPDSGRTGANVLTF. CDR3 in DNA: TGTGCCAGCAGCCCCGACAGCGGGAGGACTGGGGCCAACGTCCTGACTTTC.

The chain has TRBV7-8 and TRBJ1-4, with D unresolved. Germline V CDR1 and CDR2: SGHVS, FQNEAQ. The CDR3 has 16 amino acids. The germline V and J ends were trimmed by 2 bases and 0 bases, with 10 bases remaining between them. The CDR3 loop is CASSLRYLATNEKLFF. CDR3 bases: TGTGCCAGCAGCTTAAGATATCTTGCAACTAATGAAAAACTGTTTTTT.

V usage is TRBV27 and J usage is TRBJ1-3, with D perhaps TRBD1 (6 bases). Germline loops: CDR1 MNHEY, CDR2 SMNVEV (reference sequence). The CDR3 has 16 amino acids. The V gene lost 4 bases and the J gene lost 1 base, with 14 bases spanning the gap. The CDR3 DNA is TGTGCCAGCAGTTCTACAGGGTGGTTATCTGGAAACACCATATATTTT. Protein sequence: CASSSTGWLSGNTIYF.